The rows below give T cell receptor beta chains drawn from one sample of a study of T cells in Graves' hyperthyroidism and ophthalmopathy. TCRdb analysed the multiplex PCR reads with MiXCR anew, one entry per CDR3 protein. The profile covers hundreds of thousands of distinct CDR3 sequences, with just under 20% appearing a single time and 47% taken by the ten largest. The specimen was blood. Source of these receptors: a man between 35 and 55 years old with Graves' ophthalmopathy. Both conserved end residues are part of each CDR3. The D gene is left open where the match is weak. Not every row has a clone size; where given, it reads once, few, many or a size class.

>-|TRBV7-2|TRBJ1-2|-
TGTGCCAGCAGCTTAGCGGCGGGGGCCCTAAACTATGGCTACACCTTC
CASSLAAGALNYGYTF
>-|TRBV5-5|TRBJ2-1|-
TGTGCCAGCAGCTTGGCCGGCCGGTATGAGCAGTTCTTC
CASSLAGRYEQFF
>many|TRBV6-1|TRBJ1-4|-
TGTGCCAGCAGTTATGACCCTCGGACACTCGCTAATGAAAAACTGTTTTTT
CASSYDPRTLANEKLFF
>once|TRBV29-1|TRBJ1-1|-
TGCAGCGTTAGCGGGGGCACTGAAGCTTTCTTT
CSVSGGTEAFF
>-|TRBV5-1|TRBJ1-2|TRBD1
TGCGCCAGCAGCTTGTCTGCGGCCCGGACAGGGAACTATGGCTACACCTTC
CASSLSAARTGNYGYTF
>many|TRBV5-1|TRBJ2-7|-
TGCGCCAGCGCGGAGGGCCTGGTGAACGAGCAGTACTTC
CASAEGLVNEQYF
>-|TRBV10-3|TRBJ2-2|-
TGTGCCATCACCCCAGCCCAGAACACCGGGGAGCTGTTTTTT
CAITPAQNTGELFF
>-|TRBV20-1|TRBJ1-6|TRBD1
TGCAGTGCTAACAGGGGGATTGTGGATTCACCCCTCCACTTT
CSANRGIVDSPLHF
>few|TRBV5-4|TRBJ2-3|TRBD2
TGTGCCAGCACCGCTCGGGGCGGGGGGTCCACAGATACGCAGTATTTT
CASTARGGGSTDTQYF
>few|TRBV5-4|TRBJ2-5|-
TGTGCCAGCAGCTTGGATGGTGTAGGGGTTGGTCCAAAGACCCAGTACTTC
CASSLDGVGVGPKTQYF
>-|TRBV15|TRBJ2-4|-
TGTGCCACCAGCACTATTTCCGAGGTCGGCTTCAAACCGGATTCGTTAAAAAACATTCAGTACTTC
CATSTISEVGFKPDSLKNIQYF
>-|TRBV5-6|TRBJ2-7|TRBD2
TGTGCCAGCAGCTTGCGGGAGGACCACGAGCAGTACTTC
CASSLREDHEQYF
>-|TRBV7-9|TRBJ2-7|TRBD2
TGTGCCAGCAGCTTTAGCGGGAGGACCTACGAGCAGTACTTC
CASSFSGRTYEQYF
>-|TRBV28|TRBJ1-5|-
TGTGCCAGCAGTTTTGGGTTAAGGGGAAGCAATCAGCCCCAGCATTTT
CASSFGLRGSNQPQHF
>many|TRBV30|TRBJ2-2|-
TGTGCCTGGGATCGACAGGACCTGAACACCGGGGAGCTGTTTTTT
CAWDRQDLNTGELFF
>-|TRBV18|TRBJ1-5|-
TGTGCCAGCTCACCCAGCGGTATTGGGAATCAGCCCCAGCATTTT
CASSPSGIGNQPQHF
>few|TRBV5-1|TRBJ1-1|TRBD1
TGCGCCAGCAGCTTTGTGGCAGGGGGTAACACTGAAGCTTTCTTT
CASSFVAGGNTEAFF
>few|TRBV6-2/TRBV6-3|TRBJ2-7|-
TGTGCCAGCAGTTACGACTGGAGCTCCTACGAGCAGTACTTC
CASSYDWSSYEQYF
>-|TRBV13|TRBJ2-1|-
TGCGCCAGCAGCTTAGACGGACCCTACAATGAGCAGTTCTTC
CASSLDGPYNEQFF